This passage covers 2 T cell receptor beta chains from one sample sequenced in a study of T-cell reconstitution after alpha-beta-depleted transplantation in children. The study's findings and limits: From newly produced T cells came most of the T-cell counts and diversity one year after transplant.

Their antigens are not known. A TCRbeta library incorporating unique molecular identifiers was prepared. TCRdb independently ran MiXCR on the PCR reads; one entry per CDR3 protein. The table has about 290,000 distinct CDR3 sequences, almost 8% seen once. The sample in question was peripheral blood, obtained 360 days after TCRalphabeta/CD19-depleted stem cell transplant. All receptors come from a female patient aged 2-10 years who had a stem cell transplant for Fanconi anemia, so the T cells may come from the graft donor.

This chain joins TRBV20-1 and TRBJ2-6, with D unclear. Germline CDR1 DFQATT, CDR2 SNEGSKA (reference sequence). This CDR3 spans 18 amino acids. Trimming shortened V by 0 bases and J by 0 bases, and 15 bases separated the two germline ends. The CDR3 nucleotides are TGCAGTGCTAGAGACGGCAGGCCCTTGAGCTCTGGGGCCAACGTCCTGACTTTC. It yields the protein CSARDGRPLSSGANVLTF.

This clonotype was recorded many times. The rearrangement uses TRBV4-3 and TRBJ2-7, with D perhaps being TRBD1 or TRBD2 (6 bases each). V gave up 0 bases and J gave up 7 bases, with 16 bases separating them. The CDR3 has 15 amino acids. Germline-derived CDR1 and CDR2 are LGHNA and YSLEER. CDR3 sequence: CASSQERGALSEQYF. DNA for the CDR3: TGCGCCAGCAGCCAAGAGAGGGGGGCACTGAGTGAGCAGTACTTC.